The clone carrying this TCR beta chain was observed many times. Its antigen is not identified. This sample stems from a study of T-cell reconstitution after alpha-beta-depleted transplantation in children. Study-level results: Several patients had high TCRbeta diversity at day 60; it came from surviving recipient T cells and thymic progenitors. Expanded graft clones, several hundred of them, were reportedly the source of alpha-beta T cells about two months after transplant. Newly generated T cells supplied most T-cell counts and diversity one year post-transplant.

The TCRbeta library incorporated unique molecular identifiers. TCRdb re-derived calls from the PCR reads in MiXCR, one entry per CDR3 protein. The sample carries over 150,000 distinct CDR3 sequences, 6.6% recorded once. Deletions cut 2 bases from V and 4 bases from J, with 9 bases between. The CDR3 runs 15 residues. In germline, CDR1 is SGHVS, CDR2 FQNEAQ. V and J are TRBV7-8 and TRBJ2-6, with TRBD1 as a possible D gene (5 bases). The TCR comes from a boy younger than 10 with acute lymphoblastic leukemia, due to receive a stem cell transplant. The sequencing used PBMCs, collected before TCRalphabeta/CD19-depleted stem cell transplant. DNA of the CDR3: TGTGCCAGCAGCTTACAGGGCCCCGGGGCCAACGTCCTGACTTTC. Its protein is CASSLQGPGANVLTF.